One T cell receptor (beta chain) is described in this entry. Its cognate antigen is unknown. This sample was taken from a study of response to subunit inactivated influenza vaccine. Broader study findings: Seasonal influenza vaccination, on each occasion, was suggested by the authors to recruit few new T cells.

The CDR3 runs to 11 residues. One entry per CDR3 protein results from TCRdb running MiXCR on the RT-PCR reads. This repertoire shows around 750,000 distinct CDR3 sequences, over 20% found once; its top ten account for more than 8.5%. The sample was PBMCs from blood, taken about 5 days after vaccination. This sequence joins TRBV12-2 and TRBJ2-1; the table's TRBD2 call for D was not verified on the DNA. TRBV12-2 is listed as a pseudogene. The receptor was isolated from a man over 45 who received an inactivated influenza vaccine. The CDR3 here is CVGGGYGEQFF. CDR3 DNA: TGTGTTGGCGGGGGGTACGGTGAGCAGTTCTTC.